One sample yielded the 23 T cell receptor beta chains listed below, sequenced in a study of radiotherapy plus CTLA-4 blockade in lung cancer. The method was immunoSEQ multiplex PCR; TCRdb's version includes in-frame clones alone and lacks a portion of them. The sample lists 80,000 to 100,000 clones, around 86% seen once, with approximately 3.4% in the top ten. Specimen: peripheral blood, collected from a patient treated with radiotherapy plus ipilimumab. The receptors here all came from a human donor with non-small cell lung cancer who had a partial response to radiotherapy plus ipilimumab.

The V call is TRBV28, the J call TRBJ2-7, with 7 bases fitting TRBD1. CDR1 and CDR2 from the germline V gene are MDHEN and SYDVKM. V lost 3 bases and J lost 0; bases outside the gene matches: 5. CDR3 size: 15 residues. This CDR3 reads CASSFVRDSSYEQYF. In nucleotides, the CDR3 is TGTGCCAGCAGTTTCGTCAGGGACAGCTCCTACGAGCAGTACTTC. The complete variable domain, with remaining parts taken from reference TRBV28 and TRBJ2-7, reads DVKVTQSSRYLVKRTGEKVFLECVQDMDHENMFWYRQDPGLGLRLIYFSYDVKMKEKGDIPEGYSVSREKKERFSLILESASTNQTSMYLCASSFVRDSSYEQYFGPGTRLTVT.

This clone was counted a few times. This chain joins TRBV10-1 and TRBJ2-1, with a possible D match to TRBD2 (5 bases). The CDR3 loop spans 16 amino acids. The V end was cut by 3 bases, the J end by 0 bases, with 12 bases between. The V gene's germline CDR1 is WNHNN and CDR2 SYGVQD (reference sequence). DNA of the CDR3: TGCGCCAGCAGTGATCCTGGGAGAGACTCCTACAATGAGCAGTTCTTC. This sequence encodes CASSDPGRDSYNEQFF.

The chain recombines TRBV19 with TRBJ2-7, with D hard to call. The V gene's germline CDR1 is LNHDA and CDR2 SQIVND (reference sequence). The CDR3 is made up of 15 amino acids. Trimming left V 3 bases short and J 2 bases short, with 14 bases between. The CDR3 here is CASSMGTASTYEQYF. Written as DNA, the CDR3 is TGTGCCAGTAGTATGGGCACGGCATCAACCTACGAGCAGTACTTC.

V usage is TRBV7-6 and J usage is TRBJ2-1, with D possibly TRBD1 on 6 matching bases. The germline V gene has CDR1 SGHVS and CDR2 FNYEAQ. This CDR3 is built from 12 residues. V was shortened by 5 bases and J by 12 bases, with 14 bases between the two germline ends. The DNA of the CDR3 is TGTGCCAGCAGCACGACAGGTTTGGGGCAGTTCTTC. Translation gives CASSTTGLGQFF.

The chain employs TRBV5-1 and TRBJ2-7; possible D gene TRBD1, 7 bases. In germline, CDR1 is SGHRS, CDR2 YFSETQ. The CDR3 length is 16 residues. The ends were cut back, 4 bases at V and 0 bases at J, with 17 bases in the middle. As DNA, the CDR3 is TGCGCCAGCAGCCGGGGGATGAGACAGGGCTCCTACGAGCAGTACTTC. This translates into CASSRGMRQGSYEQYF.

V usage is TRBV6-5 and J usage is TRBJ2-5; D gene unclear. CDR1 and CDR2 from the germline V gene are MNHEY and SVGAGI. V lost 7 bases, J lost 4 bases, and 13 bases lay in between. The CDR3 extends over 13 amino acids. The CDR3 protein is CASTPESAETQYF. The CDR3 DNA is TGTGCCAGCACCCCCGAGAGTGCAGAGACCCAGTACTTC.

The V call is TRBV7-8, the J call TRBJ2-5; 14 bases map to TRBD2. From germline, CDR1 is SGHVS and CDR2 FQNEAQ. The CDR3 loop spans 14 amino acids. CDR3 nucleotides: TGTGCTTCCGCCGGACTAGCGGGAGGAGAGACCCAGTACTTC. Its translation: CASAGLAGGETQYF.

The rearrangement joins TRBV9 to TRBJ2-2, with a tentative D call TRBD1 (6 bases). In germline, CDR1 is SGDLS, CDR2 YYNGEE. V was clipped by 4 bases and J by 4 bases, with 17 bases between them. The CDR3 contains 16 residues. In DNA, the CDR3 is TGTGCCAGCAGCCTCCTCGGGGTAGGGGGCACCGGGGAGCTGTTTTTT. Translation gives CASSLLGVGGTGELFF.

This clone has just one count. V is TRBV7-7 and J is TRBJ2-3; TRBD1 matches 8 bases. The CDR3 length is 15 residues. J gave up 6 bases and V 3 bases, and 8 bases lay outside the gene matches. CDR1 is SSHAT, CDR2 FNYEAQ, per germline (reference sequence). The CDR3 nucleotides read TGTGCCAGCAGCTTGGGCCAGGGGGCCGGCGATACGCAGTATTTT. Its translation: CASSLGQGAGDTQYF.

CDR3 DNA: TGTGCCAGCAGTACCCAGGGTACCGGGGAGCTGTTTTTT. It specifies CASSTQGTGELFF. V gene TRBV6-1 combines with J gene TRBJ2-2, with D possibly being TRBD1 (5 bases). V lost 5 bases and J lost 5, with 9 bases in between. The germline gives CDR1 MNHNS, CDR2 SASEGT. This CDR3 has 13 amino acids.

V and J are TRBV28 and TRBJ1-2; D unclear. This CDR3 region has 14 residues. The V end lost 3 bases, the J end lost 7 bases, and 15 bases lay between the germline ends. Per germline, CDR1 MDHEN and CDR2 SYDVKM. In DNA form, the CDR3 reads TGTGCCAGCAGTTTCCCACTTAAGGCGGCTGGCTACACCTTC. Translated: CASSFPLKAAGYTF.

V usage is TRBV18 and J usage is TRBJ1-4; D gene ambiguous. V lost 6 bases and J 0 bases, leaving 14 bases between the germline ends. Germline assignment: CDR1 KGHSH and CDR2 LQKENI. The CDR3 totals 16 residues. CDR3 DNA: TGTGCCAGCTCTTACACCGCCGGGGCAACTAATGAAAAACTGTTTTTT. This codes for CASSYTAGATNEKLFF.

This clone was recorded a few times. The chain couples TRBV2 to TRBJ2-7; D unresolved. The CDR3 totals 13 residues. Per the germline V gene, CDR1 is SNHLY and CDR2 is FYNNEI. The ends were cut back, 7 bases at V and 0 bases at J, with 10 bases in the middle. Here the CDR3 reads CASTAASSYEQYF. CDR3 bases: TGTGCCAGCACCGCCGCCAGCTCCTACGAGCAGTACTTC.

This chain links TRBV7-9 with TRBJ2-7; 8 nucleotides align to TRBD2. The CDR3 loop spans 16 amino acids. Germline CDR1 and CDR2: SEHNR and FQNEAQ (reference sequence). V was pared by 4 bases and J by 5 bases, with 13 bases of the junction left unmatched. The CDR3: CASSSGAGEPVDEQYF. The CDR3, as DNA: TGTGCCAGCAGCTCTGGAGCGGGAGAACCAGTAGACGAGCAGTACTTC.

The chain links TRBV27 to TRBJ2-7, with 9 positions matching TRBD2. Trimming took 6 bases from V and 6 from J; bases not matched to a gene: 15. This CDR3 comprises 16 residues. CDR1 and CDR2 from the germline V gene are MNHEY and SMNVEV (reference sequence). The CDR3: CASSLTGTSPPGEQYF. The DNA for the CDR3 is TGTGCCAGCAGCCTCACCGGGACTAGCCCCCCAGGCGAGCAGTACTTC.

J is TRBJ1-3 and V is TRBV27; 7 nucleotides match TRBD1. CDR1 is MNHEY and CDR2 is SMNVEV in the germline V gene (reference sequence). The CDR3 loop spans 16 amino acids. V shed 6 bases, J shed 0 bases, and the junction held 8 bases outside the gene matches. The chain's CDR3 is CASRPGQDHSGNTIYF. CDR3 in DNA: TGTGCCAGCAGACCTGGACAGGACCACTCTGGAAACACCATATATTTT.

This clone was found many times. This chain connects TRBV6-5 to TRBJ2-7; 7 bases are shared with TRBD1. The CDR3 spans 14 residues. Trimming took 6 bases from V and 3 from J; bases not matched to a gene: 8. Germline loops: CDR1 MNHEY, CDR2 SVGAGI. The CDR3 DNA reads as TGTGCCAGCAGGCCGAGGACAGGAAGCTACGAGCAGTACTTC. It codes for CASRPRTGSYEQYF.

The gene calls are TRBV9 and TRBJ1-4; TRBD1 might be the D (6 bases). V was trimmed by 4 bases and J by 5 bases, leaving 21 bases between them. This CDR3 has 17 amino acids. Germline V gives CDR1 SGDLS, CDR2 YYNGEE. Here the CDR3 DNA reads TGTGCCAGCAGCCCCCAGGCCAGGGGAGGGAAAAATGAAAAACTGTTTTTT. It specifies CASSPQARGGKNEKLFF. The complete variable domain, with remaining parts taken from reference TRBV9 and TRBJ1-4, reads DSGVTQTPKHLITATGQRVTLRCSPRSGDLSVYWYQQSLDQGLQFLIQYYNGEERAKGNILERFSAQQFPDLHSELNLSSLELGDSALYFCASSPQARGGKNEKLFFGSGTQLSVL.

This clone was picked up a small number of times. V usage is TRBV2 and J usage is TRBJ2-2; TRBD2 is a possible D gene (5 bases). Per the germline V gene, CDR1 is SNHLY and CDR2 is FYNNEI. The CDR3 extends over 14 amino acids. Trimming pared 4 bases from V and 6 bases from J, leaving 12 bases between. As DNA, the CDR3 is TGTGCCAGCAGTGTGAGAACGAGGGCCGGGGAGCTGTTTTTT. This translates into CASSVRTRAGELFF.

The chain has TRBV11-1 and TRBJ2-1, with TRBD2 identical over 8 bases. Germline V CDR1 and CDR2: SGHAT, FQDESV (reference sequence). The CDR3 runs 14 residues. Losses at the gene ends were 6 bases for V and 7 bases for J; bases not matched to a gene: 8. The CDR3 spells CASRFSGTRNEQFF. CDR3 coding DNA: TGTGCCAGCAGATTTTCCGGGACTAGGAATGAGCAGTTCTTC. The entire variable domain, with the rest obtained from reference TRBV11-1 and TRBJ2-1, is as follows: EAEVAQSPRYKITEKSQAVAFWCDPISGHATLYWYRQILGQGPELLVQFQDESVVDDSQLPKDRFSAERLKGVDSTLKIQPAELGDSAMYLCASRFSGTRNEQFFGPGTRLTVL.

This rearrangement joins TRBV5-6 to TRBJ2-1; TRBD2 agrees at 10 bases. Germline CDR1 reads SGHDT; CDR2 reads YYEEEE. The CDR3 is made up of 14 amino acids. The V and J ends lost 0 bases and 16 bases, in that order; junction bases with no gene match: 10. Here the CDR3 reads CASSLGTSGKRGFF. The CDR3 DNA follows: TGTGCCAGCAGCTTGGGTACTAGCGGGAAGCGGGGTTTCTTC.

This chain joins TRBV28 and TRBJ1-1; no reliable D call. V was shortened by 8 bases and J by 0 bases, with 10 bases between the two germline ends. Germline values: CDR1 MDHEN, CDR2 SYDVKM. This CDR3 comprises 13 residues. The CDR3 nucleotides read TGTGCCAGCGTACTTCATGTGAACACTGAAGCTTTCTTT. Translated, it gives CASVLHVNTEAFF.

J is TRBJ2-5 and V is TRBV5-4; 11 nucleotides match TRBD1. V dropped 2 bases and J dropped 4; count of bases not matched to a gene: 1. Germline CDR1 reads SGHNT; CDR2 reads YYREEE (reference sequence). This CDR3 contains 14 residues. Written as DNA, the CDR3 is TGTGCCAGCAGCTTCGGGACAGGGGGAGAGACCCAGTACTTC. Encoded protein: CASSFGTGGETQYF. The full variable domain, its missing parts supplied by reference TRBV5-4 and TRBJ2-5, is ETGVTQSPTHLIKTRGQQVTLRCSSQSGHNTVSWYQQALGQGPQFIFQYYREEENGRGNFPPRFSGLQFPNYSSELNVNALELDDSALYLCASSFGTGGETQYFGPGTRLLVL.